This TCR beta chain came from a study of Ad26.COV2.S vaccination and SARS-CoV-2 variants. With respect to this clone: Its antigen is as yet unknown.

Treatment indicated: around 19 received Ad26.COV2.S at low or high dose, single or two shots; 5 received placebo; per-sample allocation not given. Material that was analyzed had been drawn on day 63 after the first vaccine or placebo injection. The germline V and J ends were trimmed by 5 bases and 0 bases, with 10 bases remaining between them. CDR1 and CDR2 (germline): LNHDA, SQIVND (reference sequence). CDR3 size: 14 residues. Method: immunoSEQ multiplex PCR; TCRdb's copy keeps in-frame clones and lacks some. This table holds some 640,000 clones, around 92% found once. Whole-study results and caveats: People who got the vaccine had more spike-specific TCR breadth than people who got placebo. Placebo recipients and vaccine recipients were similar in non-spike TCR breadth.

This rearrangement joins TRBV19 to TRBJ1-2, with a weak D call TRBD1 (6 bases). The source is a person between 18 and 59 years old who received the Ad26.COV2.S COVID-19 vaccine or a placebo. Sequenced material: peripheral blood, taken in a trial of Ad26.COV2.S vaccine versus placebo. In DNA form, the CDR3 reads TGTGCCAGTAGTTCCCGGGACACTAACTATGGCTACACCTTC. Translated, it gives CASSSRDTNYGYTF.